This TCR beta chain stems from a study of cytomegalovirus exposure and HLA in healthy donors. Whole-study findings and limits: Follow-up analysis seemed to connect common viral pathogens with several of the most significant clusters identified. In a later analysis, donors in an Asian-associated ancestry cluster reportedly had fewer N-insertions in productive TCRs than the cohort mean.

The PCR ran on 60 Vbeta and 13 Jbeta primers. The assay was immunoSEQ multiplex PCR, and TCRdb's table has in-frame clones only and misses some. The data show 120,000 or so clones, 65% to 75% seen once. Comment on this clone: What it binds is unknown.

The CDR3 contains 19 residues. Germline V gene data show CDR1 as LNHDA and CDR2 as SQIVND (reference sequence). V shed 1 base and J 0 bases; nucleotides not matched to a gene: 10. This TCR was sampled from a woman between 50 and 59 years old in good health and CMV-seropositive. This chain uses TRBV19 with TRBJ2-7; 12 bases map to TRBD2. The source material was PBMCs. The CDR3 here is CASSIGRTSGAPSSYEQYF. The CDR3, as DNA: TGTGCCAGTAGTATAGGTAGGACTAGCGGGGCTCCCAGCTCCTACGAGCAGTACTTC.